Listed here are 21 T cell receptor beta chains from one sample, sequenced in a study of regulatory T cells in long-lasting Graves disease. Combining iRepertoire HTBI primers with Arm-PCR of CDR3 regions, the authors built TCR beta libraries. Via MiXCR, TCRdb re-called the multiplex PCR reads, giving one row per CDR3 protein. The sample has about 560,000 distinct CDR3 sequences, about 16% seen once. As to time point: newly diagnosed GD, antithyroid drugs for less than 3 months. The TCR library was prepared using RNA isolated from PBMCs. These records were also assigned to another study, of T cells in Graves' hyperthyroidism and ophthalmopathy.

This material consisted of peripheral blood mononuclear cells (PBMCs), taken at new diagnosis, from a patient treated with antithyroid drugs. These receptors were taken from a man aged 18 to 30 with Graves disease.

The chain has TRBV27 and TRBJ1-1, with 7 nucleotides matching TRBD1. The trim removed 2 bases at V and 1 base at J, leaving 7 bases unmatched. Per the germline V gene, CDR1 is MNHEY and CDR2 is SMNVEV (reference sequence). The CDR3 totals 16 residues. Here the CDR3 reads CASSLGTGTANTEAFF. CDR3 DNA: TGTGCCAGCAGTTTAGGGACTGGGACAGCGAACACTGAAGCTTTCTTT.

This clonotype has at least ten counts. The chain combines TRBV2 with TRBJ1-1, with D unclear. With 2 bases removed from V and 4 bases from J, the gap between germline ends came to 11 bases. The CDR3 totals 14 residues. Germline V CDR1 and CDR2: SNHLY, FYNNEI. The CDR3 DNA is TGTGCCAGCAGTGAATCGGAGTTGGGCACTGAAGCTTTCTTT. It translates to CASSESELGTEAFF. Complete variable domain (other parts from reference TRBV2 and TRBJ1-1): EPEVTQTPSHQVTQMGQEVILRCVPISNHLYFYWYRQILGQKVEFLVSFYNNEISEKSEIFDDQFSVERPDGSNFTLKIRSTKLEDSAMYFCASSESELGTEAFFGQGTRLTVV.

J is TRBJ1-2 and V is TRBV27, with 8 bases that match TRBD1. CDR1 is MNHEY and CDR2 is SMNVEV in the germline V gene (reference sequence). V was clipped by 5 bases and J by 7 bases; unmatched bases: 9. The CDR3 has 14 residues. CDR3 DNA sequence: TGTGCCAGCAGTCCAACCGACAGGGGAGTTGGCTACACCTTC. Translated, it gives CASSPTDRGVGYTF.

This clonotype came up many times. The chain is built from TRBV20-1 and TRBJ2-3, with 9 bases aligning to TRBD2. The junction had 6 bases not matched to a gene; V was cut back by 1 base and J by 4 bases. The CDR3 consists of 15 residues. In germline, CDR1 is DFQATT, CDR2 SNEGSKA (reference sequence). CDR3 in amino acids: CSARGLAGTSDTQYF. The CDR3, as DNA: TGCAGTGCTAGAGGCCTAGCGGGAACTTCAGATACGCAGTATTTT.

The chain has TRBV5-1 and TRBJ2-1; D gene uncertain. The germline V and J ends were trimmed by 7 bases and 5 bases, with 7 bases remaining between them. There are 11 residues in the CDR3. Germline V gene sequence: CDR1 SGHRS, CDR2 YFSETQ. The CDR3 is CASQENNEQFF. The CDR3 nucleotides are TGCGCCAGCCAAGAGAACAATGAGCAGTTCTTC.

J is TRBJ1-2 and V is TRBV20-1; D may be TRBD1 (5 bases). This CDR3 is built from 14 residues. Trimming stripped 5 bases from V and 2 bases from J, with 15 bases between. The germline V gene has CDR1 DFQATT and CDR2 SNEGSKA (reference sequence). In nucleotides, the CDR3 is TGCAGTGCTCCCCGGGGCGGGACCAACTATGGCTACACCTTC. This codes for CSAPRGGTNYGYTF.

This clonotype was recorded a few times. This chain joins TRBV5-5 and TRBJ1-1; perhaps TRBD1 as D (5 bases). The germline CDR1 and CDR2 sequences are SGHKS and YYEKEE (reference sequence). The CDR3 is 14 amino acids. The V end was cut by 2 bases, the J end by 1 base, with 9 bases between. DNA of the CDR3: TGTGCCAGCAGCTTATGGGGCACGAACACTGAAGCTTTCTTT. It is translated as CASSLWGTNTEAFF. The full variable domain, rest sourced from reference TRBV5-5 and TRBJ1-1, is DAGVTQSPTHLIKTRGQQVTLRCSPISGHKSVSWYQQVLGQGPQFIFQYYEKEERGRGNFPDRFSARQFPNYSSELNVNALLLGDSALYLCASSLWGTNTEAFFGQGTRLTVV.

This clonotype was counted a few times. The J gene is TRBJ2-7, the V gene TRBV29-1; unclear D gene. From germline, CDR1 is SQVTM and CDR2 ANQGSEA. The CDR3 consists of 11 residues. Trimming left V 4 bases short and J 0 bases short, with 4 bases between. The CDR3 sequence is CSVVNSYEQYF. In DNA form, the CDR3 reads TGCAGCGTTGTTAACTCCTACGAGCAGTACTTC.

The chain has TRBV15 and TRBJ2-3; no reliable D call. This CDR3 region has 13 residues. The germline V gene encodes CDR1 LNHNV and CDR2 YYDKDF (reference sequence). Trimming removed 0 bases at V and 4 bases at J, with 5 bases between. The CDR3 spells CATSRDRSDTQYF. In nucleotides, the CDR3 is TGTGCCACCAGCAGAGATAGGTCAGATACGCAGTATTTT.

This clonotype has a handful of counts. This chain uses TRBV20-1 with TRBJ2-1, with 9 bases aligning to TRBD2. The CDR3 sequence is 14 residues long. The germline CDR1 and CDR2 sequences are DFQATT and SNEGSKA (reference sequence). Germline trimming cut 5 bases from V and 7 bases from J; bases unmatched to any gene: 9. The CDR3 here is CSASRGTSRNEQFF. The DNA of the CDR3 is TGCAGTGCTTCCCGCGGGACTAGCCGGAATGAGCAGTTCTTC.

V and J are TRBV20-1 and TRBJ1-6, with TRBD1 as a possible D gene (5 bases). V lost 3 bases to trimming and J lost 9 bases, with 12 bases between them. The CDR3 sequence is 13 residues long. Germline CDR1 and CDR2: DFQATT and SNEGSKA (reference sequence). CDR3 sequence (DNA): TGCAGTGCTAGGGAGGACACCCTTTCACCCCTCCACTTT. It yields the protein CSAREDTLSPLHF.

This clonotype was counted between two and nine times. The chain combines TRBV15 with TRBJ1-5, with 9 bases aligning to TRBD1. This CDR3 is 15 amino acids long. V dropped 5 bases and J dropped 3; count of bases not matched to a gene: 5. Germline lookup yields CDR1 LNHNV and CDR2 YYDKDF (reference sequence). CDR3 nucleotides: TGTGCCACCAGCTCCCGGGACAGGGACAATCAGCCCCAGCATTTT. Its protein product is CATSSRDRDNQPQHF. The variable domain in full, with the rest retrieved from reference TRBV15 and TRBJ1-5, is DAMVIQNPRYQVTQFGKPVTLSCSQTLNHNVMYWYQQKSSQAPKLLFHYYDKDFNNEADTPDNFQSRRPNTSFCFLDIRSPGLGDTAMYLCATSSRDRDNQPQHFGDGTRLSIL.

This clonotype has at least ten counts. Its ends do not fully match the called genes, so a read error is possible. J is TRBJ1-1 and V is TRBV13; D gene ambiguous. This CDR3 has 11 residues. Germline assignment: CDR1 PRHDT and CDR2 FYEKMQ (reference sequence). CDR3 coding DNA: TGTGCCAGCAGTTTAGGGAGTGAAGCTTTCTTT. Amino acids: CASSLGSEAFF. The whole variable domain, remainder taken from reference TRBV13 and TRBJ1-1, is AAGVIQSPRHLIKEKRETATLKCYPIPRHDTVYWYQQGPGQDPQFLISFYEKMQSDKGSIPDRFSAQQFSDYHSELNMSSLELGDSALYFCASSLGSEAFFGQGTRLTVV.

This clonotype was counted many times. This chain joins TRBV2 and TRBJ1-5, with D perhaps matching TRBD1 (5 bases). Looked up from germline, CDR1 is SNHLY and CDR2 is FYNNEI. V shed 4 bases and J shed 9 bases, with 10 bases lying between them. The CDR3 totals 12 residues. This chain's CDR3 is CASSGPQGPQHF. Written as DNA, the CDR3 is TGTGCCAGCAGTGGCCCCCAGGGGCCCCAGCATTTT. The full variable domain, with the rest looked up from reference TRBV2 and TRBJ1-5, is EPEVTQTPSHQVTQMGQEVILRCVPISNHLYFYWYRQILGQKVEFLVSFYNNEISEKSEIFDDQFSVERPDGSNFTLKIRSTKLEDSAMYFCASSGPQGPQHFGDGTRLSIL.

This clonotype has a handful of counts. The CDR3 spells CASNKRTANTEAFF. DNA of the CDR3: TGTGCCAGTAATAAAAGGACAGCGAACACTGAAGCTTTCTTT. The chain has TRBV19 and TRBJ1-1; maybe TRBD1 (6 bases). From germline, CDR1 is LNHDA and CDR2 SQIVND (reference sequence). Trimming removed 7 bases from V and 1 base from J, with 13 bases in between. This CDR3 has 14 amino acids. Filled out from reference TRBV19 and TRBJ1-1, the complete variable domain reads DGGITQSPKYLFRKEGQNVTLSCEQNLNHDAMYWYRQDPGQGLRLIYYSQIVNDFQKGDIAEGYSVSREKKESFPLTVTSAQKNPTAFYLCASNKRTANTEAFFGQGTRLTVV.

In its sample, this clonotype was seen a few times. The chain employs TRBV30 and TRBJ1-5, with D perhaps TRBD1 (6 bases). Trimming took off 3 bases at V and 3 bases at J, with 9 bases between the two ends. CDR3 length: 13 amino acids. Germline CDR1 is GTSNPN and CDR2 is SVGIG (reference sequence). CDR3 sequence: CAWSRQDNQPQHF. CDR3 DNA sequence: TGTGCCTGGAGCCGACAGGACAATCAGCCCCAGCATTTT.

This clonotype showed up many times. The chain is built from TRBV11-1 and TRBJ2-1; D perhaps matches TRBD1 (6 bases). From germline, CDR1 is SGHAT and CDR2 FQDESV (reference sequence). The CDR3 is made up of 12 amino acids. V lost 5 bases, J lost 5 bases, and 7 bases lay in between. The CDR3 sequence: CASSTGNNEQFF. CDR3 nucleotides: TGTGCCAGCAGCACAGGGAACAATGAGCAGTTCTTC. Full variable domain (missing parts from reference TRBV11-1 and TRBJ2-1): EAEVAQSPRYKITEKSQAVAFWCDPISGHATLYWYRQILGQGPELLVQFQDESVVDDSQLPKDRFSAERLKGVDSTLKIQPAELGDSAMYLCASSTGNNEQFFGPGTRLTVL.

The chain links TRBV20-1 to TRBJ2-2; perhaps TRBD2 as D (6 bases). Germline assignment: CDR1 DFQATT and CDR2 SNEGSKA (reference sequence). The CDR3 totals 13 residues. The V end was cut by 3 bases, the J end by 6 bases, with 11 bases between. The CDR3 DNA reads as TGCAGTGCTAGGGAAACTAGCTCCGGGGAGCTGTTTTTT. Amino acids: CSARETSSGELFF.

This clonotype was counted only a few times. The chain employs TRBV7-9 and TRBJ2-3, with D perhaps TRBD2 (5 bases). Germline lookup yields CDR1 SEHNR and CDR2 FQNEAQ (reference sequence). The CDR3 is 16 amino acids. V dropped 5 bases and J dropped 3 bases, with 18 bases sitting between them. CDR3 sequence: CASSPRRGTGTDTQYF. CDR3 DNA: TGTGCCAGCAGCCCCCGCCGGGGTACGGGGACAGATACGCAGTATTTT.

This clonotype was counted at least ten times. The rearrangement uses TRBV7-2 and TRBJ2-3, with 8 bases lining up with TRBD2. This CDR3 comprises 16 residues. Trimming removed 3 bases from V and 2 bases from J; junction bases left unmatched: 7. CDR1 is SGHTA, CDR2 FQGNSA, per germline. This chain's CDR3 is CASSLGLAGNTDTQYF. In DNA form, the CDR3 reads TGTGCCAGCAGCTTGGGGCTAGCGGGCAACACAGATACGCAGTATTTT.

The chain joins TRBV11-2 to TRBJ2-7; no firm D call. The CDR3 totals 13 residues. Germline lookup yields CDR1 SGHAT and CDR2 FQNNGV. Trimming took 1 base from V and 2 from J, leaving 6 bases between them. The CDR3 DNA follows: TGTGCCAGCAGCTTAGGGGTCCCCTACGAGCAGTACTTC. The encoded protein is CASSLGVPYEQYF.